The T cell receptor (beta chain) under discussion was sequenced for a study of cytomegalovirus exposure and HLA in healthy donors. The wider study: Unique TCR beta sequences numbering 117 million came from approximately 180 million T cells in an earlier analysis.

Findings and caveats of the study: Earlier findings revealed that most TCR beta V segments proved productive either about 87% or about 30% of the time. Most CMV-associated TCR beta chains appeared HLA-restricted in a later analysis.

The PCR used 60 Vbeta and 13 Jbeta primers. The repertoire was sequenced with immunoSEQ multiplex PCR; TCRdb's copy has only in-frame clones and lacks some. This sample yields under 250,000 clones, of which over 70% are seen a single time; more than 0.6% belongs to the top ten. The CDR3 spans 16 residues. The ends were cut back, 2 bases at V and 2 bases at J, with 13 bases in the middle. CDR1 is LNHDA and CDR2 is SQIVND in the germline V gene (reference sequence). Of note for this clone: What it binds is unknown.

Unrecorded immune exposures were likely, despite nominal health at sampling. The receptor's source is a boy between 2 and 10 years old in good health and CMV-seronegative. Source material: PBMCs. The V gene is TRBV19, the J gene TRBJ1-3; no definite D call. CDR3 protein: CASSISFREPGNTIYF. CDR3 in DNA: TGTGCCAGTAGTATAAGTTTCCGGGAACCTGGAAACACCATATATTTT.